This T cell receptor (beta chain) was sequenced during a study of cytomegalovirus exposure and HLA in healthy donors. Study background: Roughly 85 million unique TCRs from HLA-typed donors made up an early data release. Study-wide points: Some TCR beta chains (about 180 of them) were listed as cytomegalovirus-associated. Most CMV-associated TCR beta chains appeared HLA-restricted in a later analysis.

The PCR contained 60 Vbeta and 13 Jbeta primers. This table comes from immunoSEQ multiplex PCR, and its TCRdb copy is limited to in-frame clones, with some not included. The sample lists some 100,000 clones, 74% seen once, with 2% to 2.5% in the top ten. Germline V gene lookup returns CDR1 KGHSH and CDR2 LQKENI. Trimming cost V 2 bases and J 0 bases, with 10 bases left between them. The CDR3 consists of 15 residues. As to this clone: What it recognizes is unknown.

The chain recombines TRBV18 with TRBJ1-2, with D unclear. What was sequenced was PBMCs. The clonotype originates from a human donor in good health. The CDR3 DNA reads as TGTGCCAGCTCACCAGTGGAGGGCGCTAACTATGGCTACACCTTC. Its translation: CASSPVEGANYGYTF.